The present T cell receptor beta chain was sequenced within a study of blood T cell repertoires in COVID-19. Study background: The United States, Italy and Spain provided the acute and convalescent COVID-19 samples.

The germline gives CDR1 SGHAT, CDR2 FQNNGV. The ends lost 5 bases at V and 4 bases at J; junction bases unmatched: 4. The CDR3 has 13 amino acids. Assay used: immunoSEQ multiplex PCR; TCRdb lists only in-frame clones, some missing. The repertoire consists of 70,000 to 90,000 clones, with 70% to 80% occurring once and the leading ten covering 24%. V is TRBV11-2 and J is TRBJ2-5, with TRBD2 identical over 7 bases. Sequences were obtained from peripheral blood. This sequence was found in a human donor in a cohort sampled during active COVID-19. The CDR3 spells CASSPTSPETQYF. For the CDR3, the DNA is TGTGCCAGCAGCCCGACTAGCCCAGAGACCCAGTACTTC. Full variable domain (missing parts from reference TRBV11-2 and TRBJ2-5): EAGVAQSPRYKIIEKRQSVAFWCNPISGHATLYWYQQILGQGPKLLIQFQNNGVVDDSQLPKDRFSAERLKGVDSTLKIQPAKLEDSAVYLCASSPTSPETQYFGPGTRLLVL.